Described below is a single TCR beta chain sequence and its context. V shed 2 bases and J shed 4 bases, with 14 bases lying between them. CDR1 LNHDA and CDR2 SQIVND come from the germline V gene (reference sequence). The length of the CDR3 is 15 residues. The sample comes from a study of regulatory T cells in long-lasting Graves disease. TCR beta libraries were built with iRepertoire HTBI primers and Arm-PCR of CDR3 regions. In TCRdb, the multiplex PCR reads were re-called with MiXCR into one record per CDR3 protein. The sample lists approximately 500,000 distinct CDR3 sequences; roughly 21% were seen once. Documented time point: persistent/refractory GD, antithyroid drugs over 5 years with positive TRAb. PBMC-extracted RNA yielded the TCR library.

The sample in question was peripheral blood mononuclear cells (PBMCs), obtained when the disease was refractory, from a patient treated with antithyroid drugs. The TCR sequence derives from a female donor with Graves disease. This chain connects TRBV19 to TRBJ1-1; tentatively, D is TRBD1 (6 bases). The CDR3, as DNA: TGTGCCAGTAGTATAACACAGGGAGGTGCCACTGAAGCTTTCTTT. Amino acids: CASSITQGGATEAFF.